These 27 T cell receptor beta chains were sequenced from one sample in a study of identical twins. TCRdb recomputed calls from the 5' RACE reads with MiXCR, one row per CDR3 protein. The top ten clones hold roughly 4% of a sample with fewer than 900,000 distinct CDR3 sequences, approximately 22% of them seen once. The same data also went into a second study, on T cells expressing NK-cell markers.

Material for sequencing was PBMCs. The source is a woman in her late teens or twenties in good health.

This sequence joins TRBV20-1 and TRBJ2-3; D is unresolved. Per the germline V gene, CDR1 is DFQATT and CDR2 is SNEGSKA (reference sequence). Trimming pared 5 bases from V and 2 bases from J, leaving 8 bases between. The CDR3 totals 12 residues. CDR3 DNA: TGCAGTGCTCGATATAACACAGATACGCAGTATTTT. Translated: CSARYNTDTQYF.

In this sample, this clonotype turned up many times. This chain connects TRBV6-5 to TRBJ1-2; no clear D gene. Germline assignment: CDR1 MNHEY and CDR2 SVGAGI. The V end was cut by 6 bases, the J end by 4 bases, with 6 bases between. The CDR3 runs 11 residues. The CDR3 is CASSSSYGYTF. The CDR3 nucleotides are TGTGCCAGCAGCTCGAGCTATGGCTACACCTTC.

This clonotype showed up just a few times. This rearrangement joins TRBV4-3 to TRBJ2-1, with a weak D call TRBD2 (5 bases). The germline gives CDR1 LGHNA, CDR2 YSLEER. The CDR3 contains 17 residues. Trimming left V 4 bases short and J 0 bases short, with 16 bases between. The CDR3: CASSPGGRRSSYNEQFF. DNA of the CDR3: TGCGCCAGCAGCCCCGGTGGGCGGAGGAGCTCCTACAATGAGCAGTTCTTC.

This chain connects TRBV2 to TRBJ2-7, with 9 bases aligning to TRBD2. This CDR3 is built from 15 residues. The V gene's germline CDR1 is SNHLY and CDR2 FYNNEI. V lost 2 bases, J lost 4 bases, and 6 bases stayed unmatched. The CDR3 is CASSEQAGGRYEQYF. For the CDR3, the DNA is TGTGCCAGCAGTGAACAAGCGGGAGGCAGATACGAGCAGTACTTC. The whole variable domain, filled in from reference TRBV2 and TRBJ2-7, reads EPEVTQTPSHQVTQMGQEVILRCVPISNHLYFYWYRQILGQKVEFLVSFYNNEISEKSEIFDDQFSVERPDGSNFTLKIRSTKLEDSAMYFCASSEQAGGRYEQYFGPGTRLTVT.

The gene calls are TRBV20-1 and TRBJ2-3, with 8 bases identical to TRBD2. Germline V gives CDR1 DFQATT, CDR2 SNEGSKA (reference sequence). With 0 bases clipped from V and 8 bases from J, the junction kept 7 bases outside the gene matches. This CDR3 comprises 14 residues. The CDR3 loop is CSARDPLAGATQYF. CDR3 bases: TGCAGTGCTAGAGATCCCCTAGCGGGTGCTACGCAGTATTTT.

The rearrangement links TRBV5-6 to TRBJ2-7, with TRBD1 matching over 7 bases. CDR3 length: 13 residues. V was pared by 4 bases and J by 3 bases, with 4 bases of the junction left unmatched. Per the germline V gene, CDR1 is SGHDT and CDR2 is YYEEEE. The CDR3 coding sequence is TGTGCCAGCAGCAGACACAGGGGCTACGAGCAGTACTTC. Its protein is CASSRHRGYEQYF.

This clonotype occurred a few times. The rearrangement joins TRBV24-1 to TRBJ1-6, with a possible D match to TRBD1 (6 bases). This CDR3 has 18 residues. Trimming stripped 4 bases from V and 7 bases from J, with 22 bases between. Germline V gene data show CDR1 as KGHDR and CDR2 as SFDVKD. The CDR3 loop is CATSDHWGGPRWNSPLHF. The DNA of the CDR3 is TGTGCCACCAGTGACCACTGGGGGGGGCCCAGATGGAATTCACCCCTCCACTTT.

The genes are TRBV20-1 and TRBJ2-1; the D gene is possibly TRBD1 (6 bases). Trimming left V 6 bases short and J 4 bases short, with 10 bases between. This CDR3 spans 12 amino acids. Germline V gives CDR1 DFQATT, CDR2 SNEGSKA (reference sequence). The CDR3, as DNA: TGCAGTGCCCCGGACAGATACAATGAGCAGTTCTTC. This gives the protein CSAPDRYNEQFF.

There are many counts of this clonotype. The chain has TRBV6-4 and TRBJ1-1; no definite D call. The CDR3 is 13 amino acids. Germline CDR1 is MRHNA and CDR2 is SNTAGT. V was trimmed by 8 bases and J by 2 bases, leaving 12 bases between them. The CDR3 is CASWGSGNTEAFF. DNA for the CDR3: TGTGCCAGCTGGGGATCAGGAAACACTGAAGCTTTCTTT.

The chain is built from TRBV11-2 and TRBJ2-5, with D perhaps matching TRBD1 (6 bases). Per the germline V gene, CDR1 is SGHAT and CDR2 is FQNNGV. V gave up 1 base and J gave up 5 bases, with 14 bases separating them. The CDR3 length is 15 residues. The CDR3 region is CASSLGTVLGETQYF. CDR3 nucleotide sequence: TGTGCCAGCAGCTTAGGGACAGTGCTGGGGGAGACCCAGTACTTC.

The chain joins TRBV5-1 to TRBJ2-3, with D perhaps matching TRBD2 (5 bases). V lost 5 bases to trimming and J lost 1 base, with 8 bases between them. The CDR3 is 13 residues long. From germline, CDR1 is SGHRS and CDR2 YFSETQ. The CDR3 here is CASRDSGTDTQYF. The DNA of the CDR3 is TGCGCCAGCAGGGACTCTGGCACAGATACGCAGTATTTT.

J is TRBJ1-2 and V is TRBV6-1; a possible D gene is TRBD1 (5 bases). The CDR3 is 14 residues long. CDR1 and CDR2 (germline): MNHNS, SASEGT. Trimming removed 7 bases at V and 2 bases at J, with 14 bases between. The CDR3 coding sequence is TGTGCCAGCACCAAGGGGCCGGGAAACTATGGCTACACCTTC. It translates to CASTKGPGNYGYTF.

A few counts support this clonotype. The chain joins TRBV12-3 or TRBV12-4 to TRBJ1-5; possible D gene TRBD1, 6 bases. Trimming took off 8 bases at V and 2 bases at J, with 10 bases between the two ends. The CDR3 loop spans 13 amino acids. DNA of the CDR3: TGTGCCAGCGGGACAATCGGCAATCAGCCCCAGCATTTT. Protein sequence: CASGTIGNQPQHF.

The genes are TRBV7-6 and TRBJ1-6; maybe TRBD1 (5 bases). The CDR3 spans 15 residues. Deletions cut 1 base from V and 7 bases from J, with 11 bases between. Germline V gene data show CDR1 as SGHVS and CDR2 as FNYEAQ. The DNA of the CDR3 is TGTGCCAGCAGCTTAGGGCCGACAGCCAATTCACCCCTCCACTTT. Amino acids: CASSLGPTANSPLHF.

This clonotype was observed at least ten times. The V and J genes are TRBV5-1 and TRBJ2-1; weak D call: TRBD2 (6 bases). The V end was cut by 1 base, the J end by 5 bases, with 10 bases between. Germline CDR1 is SGHRS and CDR2 is YFSETQ. The CDR3 extends over 14 amino acids. The CDR3 coding sequence is TGCGCCAGCAGCTTGTCGGGGGATCACAATGAGCAGTTCTTC. Protein product: CASSLSGDHNEQFF.

The chain joins TRBV12-3 or TRBV12-4 to TRBJ2-7; 7 bases map to TRBD1. This CDR3 is 16 amino acids long. V dropped 6 bases and J dropped 2; count of bases not matched to a gene: 13. In DNA, the CDR3 is TGTGCCAGCAGAGTTGAGGGGGCAGGGCGGACCTACGAGCAGTACTTC. It is translated as CASRVEGAGRTYEQYF.

The J gene is TRBJ2-7, the V gene TRBV18; TRBD1 agrees at 12 bases. The V gene's germline CDR1 is KGHSH and CDR2 LQKENI. The ends lost 3 bases at V and 6 bases at J; junction bases unmatched: 12. The CDR3 covers 17 residues. The CDR3 coding sequence is TGTGCCAGCTCACCTCTGCGGTCCGGGACAGGGGGCCGCGAGCAGTACTTC. Translated: CASSPLRSGTGGREQYF. Complete variable domain (other parts from reference TRBV18 and TRBJ2-7): NAGVMQNPRHLVRRRGQEARLRCSPMKGHSHVYWYRQLPEEGLKFMVYLQKENIIDESGMPKERFSAEFPKEGPSILRIQQVVRGDSAAYFCASSPLRSGTGGREQYFGPGTRLTVT.

DNA for the CDR3: TGCAGCGCCAAAAGCGGGAGGGACACAGATACGCAGTATTTT. Its protein product is CSAKSGRDTDTQYF. This chain connects TRBV29-1 to TRBJ2-3; 10 bases match TRBD2. CDR1 SQVTM and CDR2 ANQGSEA come from the germline V gene. Trimming at V came to 7 bases and at J to 2 bases, leaving 6 bases not matched to a gene. This CDR3 comprises 14 residues.

This clonotype was observed a few times. The chain has TRBV20-1 and TRBJ1-3; D is uncertain. This CDR3 is 13 amino acids long. Germline V gene sequence: CDR1 DFQATT, CDR2 SNEGSKA (reference sequence). V was shortened by 3 bases and J by 2 bases, with 8 bases between the two germline ends. The CDR3, as DNA: TGCAGTGCTAGTAGGAGGCCTGGAAACACCATATATTTT. This codes for CSASRRPGNTIYF.

This clonotype showed up just a few times. V usage is TRBV20-1 and J usage is TRBJ2-5, with TRBD2 matching over 7 bases. The CDR3 runs 16 residues. In germline, CDR1 is DFQATT, CDR2 SNEGSKA (reference sequence). V dropped 3 bases and J dropped 2; count of bases not matched to a gene: 12. For the CDR3, the DNA is TGCAGTGCTAGGGCCCTCCGAGCGGGGATACAAGAGACCCAGTACTTC. Protein product: CSARALRAGIQETQYF.

The genes are TRBV19 and TRBJ2-3; 11 bases are a match to TRBD2. J was trimmed by 6 bases and V by 3 bases; bases with no gene match: 5. This CDR3 contains 15 residues. Germline CDR1 and CDR2: LNHDA and SQIVND (reference sequence). CDR3 residues: CASSILAGGLDTQYF. Here the CDR3 DNA reads TGTGCCAGTAGTATCTTAGCGGGGGGGCTTGATACGCAGTATTTT.

This clonotype came up many times. This sequence joins TRBV7-2 and TRBJ1-2, with 7 bases matching TRBD1. CDR1 is SGHTA and CDR2 is FQGNSA in the germline V gene. CDR3 length: 13 residues. V dropped 6 bases and J dropped 4; count of bases not matched to a gene: 5. The CDR3 loop reads CASSSGQFYGYTF. The CDR3 coding sequence is TGTGCCAGCAGTTCGGGACAGTTCTATGGCTACACCTTC.

The chain has TRBV20-1 and TRBJ1-5; D ambiguous. The V end lost 3 bases, the J end lost 0 bases, and 9 bases lay between the germline ends. This CDR3 contains 14 residues. The germline V gene encodes CDR1 DFQATT and CDR2 SNEGSKA (reference sequence). CDR3 loop: CSARTTYSNQPQHF. The CDR3, as DNA: TGCAGTGCTAGGACAACTTATAGCAATCAGCCCCAGCATTTT.

In this sample, this clonotype turned up a few times. This rearrangement joins TRBV7-2 to TRBJ2-2; tentatively, D is TRBD1 (5 bases). The CDR3 has 16 residues. Germline lookup yields CDR1 SGHTA and CDR2 FQGNSA. V gave up 5 bases and J gave up 2 bases, with 15 bases separating them. The CDR3 reads CASSPPLRTNTGELFF. In DNA, the CDR3 is TGTGCCAGCAGCCCTCCGTTGCGGACAAACACCGGGGAGCTGTTTTTT.

This clonotype was found a few times. The rearrangement joins TRBV20-1 to TRBJ2-1; TRBD2 matches at 12 bases. The ends lost 5 bases at V and 4 bases at J; junction bases unmatched: 3. Per the germline V gene, CDR1 is DFQATT and CDR2 is SNEGSKA (reference sequence). The CDR3 loop spans 14 amino acids. CDR3 protein: CSAELAGGYNEQFF. The CDR3 DNA sequence: TGCAGTGCTGAACTAGCGGGGGGTTACAATGAGCAGTTCTTC.

This chain joins TRBV6-1 and TRBJ2-5; TRBD2 matches at 7 bases. CDR3 size: 13 residues. J lost 3 bases, V lost 7 bases, and 5 bases had no gene match. Germline-derived CDR1 and CDR2 are MNHNS and SASEGT. Here the CDR3 DNA reads TGTGCCAGCAAAGGGCTAGCGGAAGAGACCCAGTACTTC. Translation: CASKGLAEETQYF.

This chain joins TRBV20-1 and TRBJ1-4; D gene ambiguous. This CDR3 spans 13 amino acids. The ends were cut back, 6 bases at V and 5 bases at J, with 13 bases in the middle. Germline-derived CDR1 and CDR2 are DFQATT and SNEGSKA (reference sequence). This CDR3 reads CSAMDGGNEKLFF. For the CDR3, the DNA is TGCAGTGCCATGGACGGTGGGAATGAAAAACTGTTTTTT.